The sequence of this T cell receptor beta chain was determined in a study of glioma-infiltrating T cells. Using RNA template, CDR3s of TCR alpha and beta were amplified with iRepertoire arm-PCR. For one-step reverse transcription and amplification, roughly 95-400 ng of tissue mRNA or PBMC total RNA was used. MiXCR, applied by TCRdb to the multiplex PCR reads, yields one record per CDR3 protein. The sample yields roughly 200,000 distinct CDR3 sequences, roughly two fifths seen once. Points from the study as a whole: Gliomas, especially low-grade, showed above-expected tissue-blood divergence; non-neoplastic patients showed below. Only very few CDR3 sequences appeared in both tissue and blood.

The V gene's germline CDR1 is LNHDA and CDR2 SQIVND (reference sequence). The CDR3 loop spans 16 amino acids. Losses at the gene ends were 5 bases for V and 0 bases for J; bases not matched to a gene: 3. This clonotype has more than one count but fewer than ten. Its antigen is still unknown. The material sequenced was glioma tissue, nonneoplastic brain tissue, or PBMCs (not recorded which). This TCR was recovered from a human donor with low-grade glioma or glioblastoma, undergoing nonglioma brain surgery, or in good health (not recorded which). The chain is built from TRBV19 and TRBJ2-1, with 11 bases fitting TRBD2. In DNA, the CDR3 is TGTGCCAGTAGTGTAACTAGCGGGAGCTCCTACAATGAGCAGTTCTTC. Its translation is CASSVTSGSSYNEQFF.